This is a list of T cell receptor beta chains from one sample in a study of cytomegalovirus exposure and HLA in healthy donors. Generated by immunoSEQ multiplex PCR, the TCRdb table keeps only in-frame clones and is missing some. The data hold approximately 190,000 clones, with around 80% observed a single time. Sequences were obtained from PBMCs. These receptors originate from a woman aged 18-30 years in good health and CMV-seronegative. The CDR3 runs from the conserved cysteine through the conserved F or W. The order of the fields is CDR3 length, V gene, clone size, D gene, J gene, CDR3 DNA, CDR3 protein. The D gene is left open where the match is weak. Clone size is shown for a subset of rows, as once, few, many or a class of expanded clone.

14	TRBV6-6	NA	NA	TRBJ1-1	TGTGCCAGCAGTTACTCCAGCGGAGGCACTGAAGCTTTCTTT	CASSYSSGGTEAFF
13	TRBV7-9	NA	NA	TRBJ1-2	TGTGCCAGCAGCTTCTTACAGGACTATGGCTACACCTTC	CASSFLQDYGYTF
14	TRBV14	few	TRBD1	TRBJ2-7	TGTGCCAGCAGCCTCGGGACAGGTATCTACGAGCAGTACTTC	CASSLGTGIYEQYF
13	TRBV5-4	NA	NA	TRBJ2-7	TGTGCCAGCAGCTACGGGAATACCTACGAGCAGTACTTC	CASSYGNTYEQYF
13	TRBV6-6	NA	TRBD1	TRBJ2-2	TGTGCCAGCAACATACAGGGGATCGGGGAGCTGTTTTTT	CASNIQGIGELFF
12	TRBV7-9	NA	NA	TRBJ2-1	TGTGCCAGCAGCTTAGAGAGGCATGAGCAGTTCTTC	CASSLERHEQFF
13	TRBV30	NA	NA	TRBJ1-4	TGTGCCTGGACCGGACTAGGGGTTGAAAAACTGTTTTTT	CAWTGLGVEKLFF
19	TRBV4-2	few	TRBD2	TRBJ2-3	TGTGCCAGCAGCCAAGTCAAGGGACGACTAGCGGGAGCTTCGGATACGCAGTATTTT	CASSQVKGRLAGASDTQYF
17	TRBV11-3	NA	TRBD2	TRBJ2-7	TGTGCCAGCAGCTTAGTATCTAGCGGGAGGGCTGGCTACGAGCAGTACTTC	CASSLVSSGRAGYEQYF
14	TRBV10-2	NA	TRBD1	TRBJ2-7	TGCGCCAGCAGGGCTGGACAGGGCGGCTACGAGCAGTACTTC	CASRAGQGGYEQYF
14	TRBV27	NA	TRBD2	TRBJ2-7	TGTGCCAGCACCCCTCTAGCGGGGGCCCGCGAGCAGTACTTC	CASTPLAGAREQYF
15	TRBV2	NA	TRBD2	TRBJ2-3	TGTGCCAGCAACGGAGCGGGACCTAGCACAGATACGCAGTATTTT	CASNGAGPSTDTQYF
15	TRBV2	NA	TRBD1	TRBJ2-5	TGTGCCAGCAGTGTAGACAGGGGGGGCCAAGAGACCCAGTACTTC	CASSVDRGGQETQYF
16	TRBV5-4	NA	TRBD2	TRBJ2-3	TGTGCCAGCAGCTTTTACGGCGGGAGCGTCACAGATACGCAGTATTTT	CASSFYGGSVTDTQYF
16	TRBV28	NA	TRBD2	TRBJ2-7	TGTGCCAGCAGTTTAGGGGGGACTAGCGGCTCCTACGAGCAGTACTTC	CASSLGGTSGSYEQYF
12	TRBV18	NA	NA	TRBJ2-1	TGTGCCAGCTCGTCACAGGGAAATGAGCAGTTCTTC	CASSSQGNEQFF
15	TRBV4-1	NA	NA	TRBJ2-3	TGCGCCAGCAGCCGCGGAGGTTTGGGCACAGATACGCAGTATTTT	CASSRGGLGTDTQYF
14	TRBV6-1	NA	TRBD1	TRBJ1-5	TGTGCCACCGGGACAGGGGGAGTGGATCAGCCCCAGCATTTT	CATGTGGVDQPQHF
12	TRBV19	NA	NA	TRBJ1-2	TGTGCCACCGAGGAAGGGGCCTATGGCTACACCTTC	CATEEGAYGYTF
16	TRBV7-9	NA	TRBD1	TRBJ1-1	TGTGCCAGCAGCTTAAGGACAGGGGAGCCGAACACTGAAGCTTTCTTT	CASSLRTGEPNTEAFF
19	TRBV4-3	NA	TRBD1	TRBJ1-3	TGCGCCAGCAGCCACGGGGGAGGGTCGGGACAGGGATACGGAAACACCATATATTTT	CASSHGGGSGQGYGNTIYF
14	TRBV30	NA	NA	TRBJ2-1	TGTGCCTGGAGTGTAGACTCTTCCTACAATGAGCAGTTCTTC	CAWSVDSSYNEQFF
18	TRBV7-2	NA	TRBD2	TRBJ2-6	TGTGCCAGCAGCTCGTCACTAGCGGGAGCTCCCGGGGCCAACGTCCTGACTTTC	CASSSSLAGAPGANVLTF
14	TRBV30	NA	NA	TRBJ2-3	TGTGCCTGGAGTGTACTTAGCGGCACAGATACGCAGTATTTT	CAWSVLSGTDTQYF
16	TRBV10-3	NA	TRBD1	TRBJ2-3	TGTGCCATCACTACAACCCAGGACAGGGCCACAGATACGCAGTATTTT	CAITTTQDRATDTQYF
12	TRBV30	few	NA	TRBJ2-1	TGTGCCTGGAGTGTGCAGGGAACCTTTCGGTTCTTC	CAWSVQGTFRFF
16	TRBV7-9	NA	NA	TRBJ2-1	TGTGCCAGCAGCCATGAGACAGTGACAGTATACAATGAGCAGTTCTTC	CASSHETVTVYNEQFF
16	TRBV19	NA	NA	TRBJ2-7	TGTGCCAGTAGTATAGGCCAGGGGTCTTTAGTCTACGAGCAGTACTTC	CASSIGQGSLVYEQYF
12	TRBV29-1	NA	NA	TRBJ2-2	TGCAGCGTTAGGCGGGACTTCGGGGAGCTGTTTTTT	CSVRRDFGELFF
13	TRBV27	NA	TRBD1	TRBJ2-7	TGTGCCAGCAGTCTCGGGACCAGGGGGGAGCAGTACTTC	CASSLGTRGEQYF
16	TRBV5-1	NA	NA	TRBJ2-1	TGCGCCAGCAGCTGGGGGGGCGGGAACGTGAACAATGAGCAGTTCTTC	CASSWGGGNVNNEQFF
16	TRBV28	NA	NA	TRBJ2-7	TGTGCCAGCAGTTCATCTAGAAGAGCGGCTGGATTAGGGCAGTACTTC	CASSSSRRAAGLGQYF
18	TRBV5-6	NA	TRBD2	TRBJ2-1	TGTGCCAGCAGCTTCCGGACTAGCGGGGAAACCCAGGGTAATGAGCAGTTCTTC	CASSFRTSGETQGNEQFF
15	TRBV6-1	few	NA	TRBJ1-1	TGTGCCAGCAGTGTTAGACCTGGGGGGGACACTGAAGCTTTCTTT	CASSVRPGGDTEAFF